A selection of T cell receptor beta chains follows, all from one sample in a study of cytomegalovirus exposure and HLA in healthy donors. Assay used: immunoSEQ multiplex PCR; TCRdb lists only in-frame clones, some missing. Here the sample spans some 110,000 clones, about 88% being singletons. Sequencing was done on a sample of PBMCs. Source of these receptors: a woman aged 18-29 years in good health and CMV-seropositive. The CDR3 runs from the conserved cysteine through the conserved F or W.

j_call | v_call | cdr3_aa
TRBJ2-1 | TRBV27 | CASSPWGAGVGYEQFF
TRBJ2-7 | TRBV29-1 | CSVEKQGNEQYF
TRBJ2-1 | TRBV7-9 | CASSLGQGTYNEQFF
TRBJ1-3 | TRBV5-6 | CASSLGYGSRNTIYF
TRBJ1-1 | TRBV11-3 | CASSLGSLNTEAFF
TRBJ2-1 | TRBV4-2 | CASSQDGARYNEQFF
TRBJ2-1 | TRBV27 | CASSSIRGQTLNEQFF
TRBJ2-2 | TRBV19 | CASSPLADTWELFF
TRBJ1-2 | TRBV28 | CASSITGGTYGYTF
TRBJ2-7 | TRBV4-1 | CASSQDWRQGDEQYF
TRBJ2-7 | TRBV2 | CASRTEGLGGYEQYF
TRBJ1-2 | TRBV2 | CASAGGRAGYTF
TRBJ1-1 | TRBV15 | CATSRGEGGFTEAFF
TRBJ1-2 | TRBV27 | CASSFPEGHGYTF
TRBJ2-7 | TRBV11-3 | CASSYGTSGSSYEQYF
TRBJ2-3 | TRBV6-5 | CASSYSGRSTDTQYF
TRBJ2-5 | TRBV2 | CASSGPNRDTGETQYF
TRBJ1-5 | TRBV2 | CASSEAAPGQPQHF
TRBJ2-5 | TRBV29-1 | CSVGGLLETQYF
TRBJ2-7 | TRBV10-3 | CAISGSTGSYEQYF
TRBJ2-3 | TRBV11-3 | CASSSGLGADTQYF
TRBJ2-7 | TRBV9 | CASSVAEFKAGEQYF
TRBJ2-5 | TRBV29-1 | CSVGKRSQETQYF
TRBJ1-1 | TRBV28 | CASGRQNTEAFF
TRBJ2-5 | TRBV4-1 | CASSQDYRQGGETQYF
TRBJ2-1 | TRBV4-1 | CASGLRGGLTLNEQFF